The TCR beta chain described here comes from a study of blood T cell repertoires in COVID-19. Study information: Both acute and convalescent COVID-19 samples were obtained from the United States, Italy and Spain.

Original processing notes: Reference gene primer amplification gave nucleated cell count estimates. Only in-frame clones appear in the TCRdb table, and some are missing; sequencing was by immunoSEQ multiplex PCR. That table is the source of V, J and clone size, and D and trimming were worked out from the DNA. The sample contains under 300,000 clones, about 85% of which appear only once. V lost 4 bases and J lost 7; bases outside the gene matches: 16. Germline CDR1 and CDR2: KGHSH and LQKENI. The CDR3 runs 19 residues. V and J are TRBV18 and TRBJ1-6; 10 bases match TRBD1. This TCR came from a woman in her forties or fifties who had been exposed to COVID-19. Sequenced material: PBMCs or T cells enriched from blood (not recorded which). CDR3 region: CASSLSAGRTGGNNSPLHF. DNA for the CDR3: TGTGCCAGCTCACTATCGGCCGGAAGGACAGGGGGTAACAATTCACCCCTCCACTTT.